This record looks at one TCR beta chain sequence and its context. Its antigen remains unknown. Germline-derived CDR1 and CDR2 are MNHEY and SVGEGT. Between the trimmed V and J ends, which lost 6 bases and 2 bases, there was a span of 8 bases. This CDR3 is 12 amino acids long. The data were taken from a study of response to subunit inactivated influenza vaccine. Findings and limits, study-wide: It was the authors' suggestion that each seasonal influenza vaccination recruits few new T cells.

TCRdb redid the calling of the RT-PCR reads with MiXCR, one entry per CDR3 protein. This sample has roughly 760,000 distinct CDR3 sequences, with 21% found just once. This chain connects TRBV6-2 or TRBV6-3 to TRBJ2-7; D remains unclear. This TCR was recovered from a man in his fifties who received an inactivated influenza vaccine. The sequences come from PBMCs from blood, collected more than 4 days after vaccination. CDR3 in amino acids: CASRTPAYEQYF. CDR3 nucleotide sequence: TGTGCCAGCAGAACACCAGCCTACGAGCAGTACTTC.